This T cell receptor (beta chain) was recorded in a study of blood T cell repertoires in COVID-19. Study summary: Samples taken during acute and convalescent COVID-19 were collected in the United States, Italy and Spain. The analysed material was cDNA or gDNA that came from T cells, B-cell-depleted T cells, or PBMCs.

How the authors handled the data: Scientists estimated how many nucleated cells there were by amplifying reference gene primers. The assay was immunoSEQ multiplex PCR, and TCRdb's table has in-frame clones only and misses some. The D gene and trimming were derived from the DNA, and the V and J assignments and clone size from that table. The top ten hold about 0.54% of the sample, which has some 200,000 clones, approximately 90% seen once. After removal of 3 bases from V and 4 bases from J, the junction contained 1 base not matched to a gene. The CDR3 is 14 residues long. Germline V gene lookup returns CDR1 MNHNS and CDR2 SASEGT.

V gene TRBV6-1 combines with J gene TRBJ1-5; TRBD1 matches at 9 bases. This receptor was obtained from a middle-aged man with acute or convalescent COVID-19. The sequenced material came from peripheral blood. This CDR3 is CASSEGTGNQPQHF. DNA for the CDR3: TGTGCCAGCAGTGAGGGGACAGGGAATCAGCCCCAGCATTTT.